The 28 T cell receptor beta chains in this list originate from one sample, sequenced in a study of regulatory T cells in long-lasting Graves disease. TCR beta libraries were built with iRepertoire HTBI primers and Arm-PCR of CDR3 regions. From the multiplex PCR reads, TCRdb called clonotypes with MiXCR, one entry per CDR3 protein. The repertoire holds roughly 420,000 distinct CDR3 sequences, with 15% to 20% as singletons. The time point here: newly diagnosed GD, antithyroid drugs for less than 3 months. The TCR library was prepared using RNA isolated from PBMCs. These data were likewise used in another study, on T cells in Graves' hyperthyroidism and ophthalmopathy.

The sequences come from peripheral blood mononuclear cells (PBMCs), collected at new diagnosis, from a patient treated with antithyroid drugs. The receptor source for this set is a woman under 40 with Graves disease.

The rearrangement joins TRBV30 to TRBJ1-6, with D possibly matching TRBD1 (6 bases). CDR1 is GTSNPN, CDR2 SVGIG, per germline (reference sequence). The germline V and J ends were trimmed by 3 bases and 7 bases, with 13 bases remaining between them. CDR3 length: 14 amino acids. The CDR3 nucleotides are TGTGCCTGGAGAAAGCGGACAGAGAATTCACCCCTCCACTTT. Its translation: CAWRKRTENSPLHF.

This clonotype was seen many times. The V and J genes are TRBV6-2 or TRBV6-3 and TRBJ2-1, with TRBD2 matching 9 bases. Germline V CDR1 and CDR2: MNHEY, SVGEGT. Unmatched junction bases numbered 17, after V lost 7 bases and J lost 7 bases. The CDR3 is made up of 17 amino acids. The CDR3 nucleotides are TGTGCCAGCAAGATGGGGCGGGAGGGCCGTGTTTTGAATGAGCAGTTCTTC. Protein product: CASKMGREGRVLNEQFF.

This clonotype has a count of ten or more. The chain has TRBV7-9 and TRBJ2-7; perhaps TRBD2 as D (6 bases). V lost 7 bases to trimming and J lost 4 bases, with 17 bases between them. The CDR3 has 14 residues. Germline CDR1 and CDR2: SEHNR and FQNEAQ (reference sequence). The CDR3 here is CASTGGRTSYEQYF. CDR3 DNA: TGTGCCAGCACCGGGGGAAGGACAAGTTACGAGCAGTACTTC.

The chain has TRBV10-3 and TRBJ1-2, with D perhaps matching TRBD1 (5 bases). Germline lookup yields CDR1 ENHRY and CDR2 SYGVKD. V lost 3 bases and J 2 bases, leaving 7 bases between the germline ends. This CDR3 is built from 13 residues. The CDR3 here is CAISDQGNYGYTF. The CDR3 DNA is TGTGCCATCAGTGACCAGGGAAACTATGGCTACACCTTC.

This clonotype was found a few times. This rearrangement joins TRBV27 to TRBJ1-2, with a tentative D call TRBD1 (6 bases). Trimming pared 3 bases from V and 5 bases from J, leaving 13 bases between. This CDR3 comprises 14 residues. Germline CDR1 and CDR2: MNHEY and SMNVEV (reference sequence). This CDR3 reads CASSLAGAEYGYTF. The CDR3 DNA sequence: TGTGCCAGCAGTTTGGCGGGGGCTGAGTATGGCTACACCTTC.

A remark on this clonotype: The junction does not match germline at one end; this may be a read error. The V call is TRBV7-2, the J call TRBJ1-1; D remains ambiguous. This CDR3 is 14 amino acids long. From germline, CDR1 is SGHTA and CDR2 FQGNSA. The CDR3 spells CASRGAGMNTEAFF. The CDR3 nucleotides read TGCGCCAGCAGAGGAGCCGGGATGAACACTGAAGCTTTCTTT.

The CDR3 reads CASSLDSGATNEKLFF. The CDR3 DNA reads TGCGCCAGCAGCTTGGATTCGGGCGCAACTAATGAAAAACTGTTTTTT. V is TRBV5-1 and J is TRBJ1-4; D ambiguous. CDR3 length equals 16 residues. Trimming cost V 0 bases and J 0 bases, with 9 bases left between them. The germline gives CDR1 SGHRS, CDR2 YFSETQ.

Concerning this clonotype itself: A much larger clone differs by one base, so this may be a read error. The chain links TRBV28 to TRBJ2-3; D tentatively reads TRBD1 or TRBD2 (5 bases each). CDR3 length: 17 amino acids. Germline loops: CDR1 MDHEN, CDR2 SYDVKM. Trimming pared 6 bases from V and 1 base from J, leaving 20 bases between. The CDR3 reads CASSSLLGRDGTDTQYF. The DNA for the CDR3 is TGTGCCAGCAGCAGCCTCCTAGGTCGGGACGGCACAGATACGCAGTATTTT.

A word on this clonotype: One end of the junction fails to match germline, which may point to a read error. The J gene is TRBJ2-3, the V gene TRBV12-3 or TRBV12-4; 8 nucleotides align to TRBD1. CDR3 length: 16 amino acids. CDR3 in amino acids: CASSSLQGESTNTQYF. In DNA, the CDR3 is TGTGCCAGCAGTTCCCTACAGGGGGAATCCACAAATACGCAGTATTTT.

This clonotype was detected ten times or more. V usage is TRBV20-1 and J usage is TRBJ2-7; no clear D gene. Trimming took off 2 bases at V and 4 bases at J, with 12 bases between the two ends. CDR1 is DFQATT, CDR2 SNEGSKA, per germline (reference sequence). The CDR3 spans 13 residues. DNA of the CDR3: TGCAGTGCTAGAAAACGATTAAGATACGAGCAGTACTTC. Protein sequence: CSARKRLRYEQYF.

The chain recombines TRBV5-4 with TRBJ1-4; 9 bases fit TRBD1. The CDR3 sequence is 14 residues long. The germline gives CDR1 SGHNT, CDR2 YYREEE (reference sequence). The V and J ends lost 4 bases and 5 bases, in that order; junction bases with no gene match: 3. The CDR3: CASSRQGVNEKLFF. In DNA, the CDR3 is TGTGCCAGCAGCAGACAGGGGGTAAATGAAAAACTGTTTTTT.

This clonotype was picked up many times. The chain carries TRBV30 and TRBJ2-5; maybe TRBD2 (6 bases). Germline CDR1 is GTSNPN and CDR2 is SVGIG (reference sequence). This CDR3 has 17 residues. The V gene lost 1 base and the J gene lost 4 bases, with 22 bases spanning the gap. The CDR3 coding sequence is TGTGCCTGGAGTGGGGGAGGACAACCAGGTTTGGGAGAGACCCAGTACTTC. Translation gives CAWSGGGQPGLGETQYF.

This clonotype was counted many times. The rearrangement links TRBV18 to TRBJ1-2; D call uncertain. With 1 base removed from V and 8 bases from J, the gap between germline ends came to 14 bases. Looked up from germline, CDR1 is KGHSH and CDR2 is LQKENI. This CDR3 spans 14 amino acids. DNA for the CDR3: TGTGCCAGCTCACCACGGCGTCTCCCAGGAGGCTACACCTTC. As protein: CASSPRRLPGGYTF.

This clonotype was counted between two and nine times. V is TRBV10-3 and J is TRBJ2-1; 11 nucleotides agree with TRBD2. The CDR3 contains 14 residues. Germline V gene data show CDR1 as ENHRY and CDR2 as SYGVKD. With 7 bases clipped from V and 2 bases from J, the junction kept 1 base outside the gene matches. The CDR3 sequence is CAIKGLAAYNEQFF. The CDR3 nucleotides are TGTGCCATCAAGGGACTAGCGGCCTACAATGAGCAGTTCTTC.

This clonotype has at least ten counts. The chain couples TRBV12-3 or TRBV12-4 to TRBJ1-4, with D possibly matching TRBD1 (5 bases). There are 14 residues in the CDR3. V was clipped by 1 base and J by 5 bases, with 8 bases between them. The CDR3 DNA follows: TGTGCCAGCAGTTTAGGACAGATGAATGAAAAACTGTTTTTT. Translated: CASSLGQMNEKLFF.

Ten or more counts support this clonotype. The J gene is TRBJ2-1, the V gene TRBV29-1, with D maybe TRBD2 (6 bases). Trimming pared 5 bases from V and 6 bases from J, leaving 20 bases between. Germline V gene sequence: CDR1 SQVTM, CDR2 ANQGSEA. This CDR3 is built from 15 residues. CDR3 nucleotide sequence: TGCAGCGTTCTACCTTGGGGGGAGAGAAGCAATGAGCAGTTCTTC. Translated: CSVLPWGERSNEQFF.

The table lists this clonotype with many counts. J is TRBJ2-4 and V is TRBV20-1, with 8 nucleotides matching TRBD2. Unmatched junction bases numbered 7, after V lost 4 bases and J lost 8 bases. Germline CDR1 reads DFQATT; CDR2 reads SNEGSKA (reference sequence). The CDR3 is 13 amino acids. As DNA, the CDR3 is TGCAGTGCTACGGCAGCGGGAGTTGACATTCAGTACTTC. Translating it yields CSATAAGVDIQYF.

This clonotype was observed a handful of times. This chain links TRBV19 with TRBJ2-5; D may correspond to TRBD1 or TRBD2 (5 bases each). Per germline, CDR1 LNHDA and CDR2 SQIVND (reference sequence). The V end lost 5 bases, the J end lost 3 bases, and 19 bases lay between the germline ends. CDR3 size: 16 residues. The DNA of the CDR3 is TGTGCCAGTAGTGTACCCGGGACGATTAGGAAAGAGACCCAGTACTTC. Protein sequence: CASSVPGTIRKETQYF.

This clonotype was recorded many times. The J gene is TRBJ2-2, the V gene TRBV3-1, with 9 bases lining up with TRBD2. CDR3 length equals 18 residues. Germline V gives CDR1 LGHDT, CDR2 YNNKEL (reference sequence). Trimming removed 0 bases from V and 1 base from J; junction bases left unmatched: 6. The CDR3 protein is CASSQEAELAGNTGELFF. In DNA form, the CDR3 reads TGTGCCAGCAGCCAAGAGGCCGAACTAGCGGGGAACACCGGGGAGCTGTTTTTT.

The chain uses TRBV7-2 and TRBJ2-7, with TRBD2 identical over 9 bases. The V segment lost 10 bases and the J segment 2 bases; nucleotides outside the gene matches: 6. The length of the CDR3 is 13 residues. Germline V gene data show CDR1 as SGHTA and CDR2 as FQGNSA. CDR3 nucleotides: TGTGCCACAGGCCCTAGCGGGACCTACGAGCAGTACTTC. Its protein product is CATGPSGTYEQYF.

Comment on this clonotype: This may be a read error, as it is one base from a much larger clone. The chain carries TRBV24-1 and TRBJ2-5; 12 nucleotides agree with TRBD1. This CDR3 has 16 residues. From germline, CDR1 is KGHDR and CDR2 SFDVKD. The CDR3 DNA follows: TGTGCCACCAGTAATTTGGGGGACAGGGGGCGAGAGACCCAGTACTTC. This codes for CATSNLGDRGRETQYF.

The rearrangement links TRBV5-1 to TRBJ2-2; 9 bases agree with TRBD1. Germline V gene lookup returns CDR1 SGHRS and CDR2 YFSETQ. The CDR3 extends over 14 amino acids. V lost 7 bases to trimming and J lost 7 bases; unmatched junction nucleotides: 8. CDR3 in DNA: TGCGCCAGCCGGGACAGGGTCTCTGGCGGGGAGCTGTTTTTT. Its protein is CASRDRVSGGELFF.

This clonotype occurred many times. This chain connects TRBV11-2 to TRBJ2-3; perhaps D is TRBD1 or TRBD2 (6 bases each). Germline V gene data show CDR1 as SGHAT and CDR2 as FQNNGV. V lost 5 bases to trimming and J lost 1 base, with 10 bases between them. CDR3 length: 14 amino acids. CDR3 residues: CASSRRGGTDTQYF. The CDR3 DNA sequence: TGTGCCAGCAGCAGGAGGGGGGGCACAGATACGCAGTATTTT.

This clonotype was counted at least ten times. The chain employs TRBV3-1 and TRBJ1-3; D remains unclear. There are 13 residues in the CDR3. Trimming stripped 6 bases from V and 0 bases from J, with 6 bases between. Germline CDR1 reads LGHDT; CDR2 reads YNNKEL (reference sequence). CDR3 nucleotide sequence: TGTGCCAGCAGTCCCTCCTCTGGAAACACCATATATTTT. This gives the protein CASSPSSGNTIYF.

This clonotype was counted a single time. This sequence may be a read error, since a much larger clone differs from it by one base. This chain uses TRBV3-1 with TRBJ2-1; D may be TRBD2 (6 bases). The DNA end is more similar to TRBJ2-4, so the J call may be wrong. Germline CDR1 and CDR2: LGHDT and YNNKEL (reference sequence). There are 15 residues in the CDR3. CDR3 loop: CASSPLADLSYDQYF. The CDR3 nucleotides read TGTGCCAGCAGCCCCTTAGCGGACCTTTCCTACGATCAGTACTTC.

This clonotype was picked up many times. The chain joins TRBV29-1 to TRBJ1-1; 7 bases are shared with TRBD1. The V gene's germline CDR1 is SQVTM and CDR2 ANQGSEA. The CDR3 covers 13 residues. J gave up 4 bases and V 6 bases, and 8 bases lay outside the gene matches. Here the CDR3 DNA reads TGCAGCGTCGGCAGGGGGGCGGTCACTGAAGCTTTCTTT. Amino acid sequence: CSVGRGAVTEAFF.

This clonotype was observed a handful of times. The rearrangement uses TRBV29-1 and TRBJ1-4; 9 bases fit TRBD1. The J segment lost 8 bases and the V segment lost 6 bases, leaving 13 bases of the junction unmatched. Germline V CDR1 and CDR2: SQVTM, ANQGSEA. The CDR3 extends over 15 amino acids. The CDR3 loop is CSVLFLQGAREKLFF. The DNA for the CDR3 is TGCAGCGTCCTCTTTCTACAGGGGGCGAGGGAAAAACTGTTTTTT.

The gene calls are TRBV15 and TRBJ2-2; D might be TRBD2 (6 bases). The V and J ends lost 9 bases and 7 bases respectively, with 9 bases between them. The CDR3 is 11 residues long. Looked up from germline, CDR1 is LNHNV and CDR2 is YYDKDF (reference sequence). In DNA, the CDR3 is TGTGCCACTAGCGGCGTCGGGGAGCTGTTTTTT. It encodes CATSGVGELFF.